A selection of T cell receptor beta chains follows, all from one sample in a study of cytotoxic CD8 clonotypes in ibrutinib-treated CLL. TCRdb keeps only in-frame clones here, not all; method: immunoSEQ multiplex PCR. This repertoire shows about 40,000 clones, about 70% found once; its top ten account for over 9%. This sample comprised PBMCs, obtained at disease progression, from a patient treated with ibrutinib. The receptors stem from a human donor with chronic lymphocytic leukemia. Both conserved end residues are part of each CDR3. The order of the fields is clone size, V gene, D gene, J gene, CDR3 DNA, CDR3 protein. D genes are given only for firm matches. Part of the rows lack a size; the others show once, few, many or a class for expanded clones.

abundance: .
v_gene: TRBV30
d_gene: .
j_gene: TRBJ2-7
CDR3nt: TGTGCCTGGAGTGTGGGGGTTCGGGTCTGGGAGCAGTACTTC
CDR3aa: CAWSVGVRVWEQYF

abundance: .
v_gene: TRBV5-6
d_gene: .
j_gene: TRBJ2-2
CDR3nt: TGTGCCAGCAGAACTCAGGGATCTTACACCGGGGAGCTGTTTTTT
CDR3aa: CASRTQGSYTGELFF

abundance: .
v_gene: TRBV29-1
d_gene: .
j_gene: TRBJ1-1
CDR3nt: TGCAGCGTTCTCTGGACGGGGAACACTGAAGCTTTCTTT
CDR3aa: CSVLWTGNTEAFF

abundance: .
v_gene: TRBV11-3
d_gene: .
j_gene: TRBJ2-3
CDR3nt: TGTGCCAGCAGCCTTGACGGAAACACAGATACGCAGTATTTT
CDR3aa: CASSLDGNTDTQYF

abundance: .
v_gene: TRBV12-5
d_gene: .
j_gene: TRBJ2-1
CDR3nt: TGTGCTAGTGGTTCCCAGACTATGTTGGGCGATGAGCAGTTCTTC
CDR3aa: CASGSQTMLGDEQFF

abundance: once
v_gene: TRBV23-1
d_gene: .
j_gene: TRBJ2-1
CDR3nt: TGCGCCAGCAGTCAATCGTGGAGGCAGGTCTCCTACAATGAGCAGTTCTTC
CDR3aa: CASSQSWRQVSYNEQFF

abundance: .
v_gene: TRBV15
d_gene: .
j_gene: TRBJ1-4
CDR3nt: TGTGCCACCAGCAGAGGCCGGACTGCTGAAAAACTGTTTTTT
CDR3aa: CATSRGRTAEKLFF

abundance: .
v_gene: TRBV25-1
d_gene: .
j_gene: TRBJ2-2
CDR3nt: TGTGCCAGCAGTGAGGGTCGCGTAGGGGAGCTGTTTTTT
CDR3aa: CASSEGRVGELFF

abundance: once
v_gene: TRBV5-4
d_gene: .
j_gene: TRBJ2-5
CDR3nt: TGTGCCAGCAGCACTACAATGGGGGAGACCCAGTACTTC
CDR3aa: CASSTTMGETQYF

abundance: .
v_gene: TRBV5-4
d_gene: .
j_gene: TRBJ2-1
CDR3nt: TGTGCCAGCAGCTTGGGGCTAACAGGGTACAATGAGCAGTTCTTC
CDR3aa: CASSLGLTGYNEQFF

abundance: .
v_gene: TRBV28
d_gene: TRBD1
j_gene: TRBJ2-5
CDR3nt: TGTGCCAGCAGGCCAGGACAGGGGCTTCAAGAGACCCAGTACTTC
CDR3aa: CASRPGQGLQETQYF

abundance: .
v_gene: TRBV5-6
d_gene: .
j_gene: TRBJ1-6
CDR3nt: TGTGCCAGCAGCGGAGACAGTTCTCAGAATTCACCCCTCCACTTT
CDR3aa: CASSGDSSQNSPLHF

abundance: .
v_gene: TRBV19
d_gene: .
j_gene: TRBJ1-5
CDR3nt: TGTGCCAGTAGTATAATCCCTAACAATCAGCCCCAGCATTTT
CDR3aa: CASSIIPNNQPQHF

abundance: few
v_gene: TRBV5-5
d_gene: .
j_gene: TRBJ2-7
CDR3nt: TGTGCCAGCACATGGGGGTTGGGCTCCTACGAGCAGTACTTC
CDR3aa: CASTWGLGSYEQYF

abundance: few
v_gene: TRBV27
d_gene: .
j_gene: TRBJ1-5
CDR3nt: TGTGCCAGCAGTCTGACAGCGGTCGGCAATCAGCCCCAGCATTTT
CDR3aa: CASSLTAVGNQPQHF

abundance: .
v_gene: TRBV5-4
d_gene: TRBD1
j_gene: TRBJ1-2
CDR3nt: TGTGCCAGCAGGGGAGGGGGACAGGATAACTATGGCTACACCTTC
CDR3aa: CASRGGGQDNYGYTF

abundance: .
v_gene: TRBV5-1
d_gene: TRBD2
j_gene: TRBJ2-7
CDR3nt: TGCGCCAGCAGAGCCGGGACTAGCGGGACATACGAGCAGTACTTC
CDR3aa: CASRAGTSGTYEQYF

abundance: .
v_gene: TRBV5-1
d_gene: TRBD2
j_gene: TRBJ2-7
CDR3nt: TGCGCCAGCAGCTCGGGACTAGCGGGAGGGCTCGAGCAGTACTTC
CDR3aa: CASSSGLAGGLEQYF

abundance: .
v_gene: TRBV7-8
d_gene: TRBD2
j_gene: TRBJ2-3
CDR3nt: TGTGCCAGCAGCTTATCGCGGGGGAGAACTAGCACAGATACGCAGTATTTT
CDR3aa: CASSLSRGRTSTDTQYF

abundance: few
v_gene: TRBV7-3
d_gene: .
j_gene: TRBJ2-2
CDR3nt: TGTGCCAGCAGCTTAATGAGAAACACCGGGGAGCTGTTTTTT
CDR3aa: CASSLMRNTGELFF

abundance: .
v_gene: TRBV5-4
d_gene: .
j_gene: TRBJ1-4
CDR3nt: TGTGCCAGCAGCTTGAACACTGCAACTAATGAAAAACTGTTTTTT
CDR3aa: CASSLNTATNEKLFF

abundance: .
v_gene: TRBV2
d_gene: .
j_gene: TRBJ2-3
CDR3nt: TGTGCCAGCAGTGGGTTAGCGGCTAGCACAGATACGCAGTATTTT
CDR3aa: CASSGLAASTDTQYF

abundance: few
v_gene: TRBV10-1
d_gene: TRBD1
j_gene: TRBJ1-5
CDR3nt: TGCGCCAGTCCCCGACAGGGGGGCAATCAGCCCCAGCATTTT
CDR3aa: CASPRQGGNQPQHF